This passage covers 9 T cell receptor beta chains from one sample sequenced in a study of shared clonotypes between healthy human individuals. Some clones are missing from TCRdb's copy, which holds only in-frame ones; the method was immunoSEQ multiplex PCR. The sample lists about 1 million clones, around 76% occurring once. Material for sequencing was memory CD4+ T cells sorted from blood. Subset defined: CD45RA-negative fraction. These receptors were obtained from a man younger than 35 in good health.

The J gene is TRBJ1-1, the V gene TRBV9; TRBD1 aligns across 10 bases. The V segment lost 0 bases and the J segment 9 bases; nucleotides outside the gene matches: 11. The CDR3 is 16 amino acids. Germline assignment: CDR1 SGDLS and CDR2 YYNGEE. DNA for the CDR3: TGTGCCAGCAGCGTAGGTACGGGGGACAGGGGCGGCCAAGCTTTCTTT. This codes for CASSVGTGDRGGQAFF.

The chain recombines TRBV5-4 with TRBJ2-1, with a possible D match to TRBD1 (5 bases). The germline gives CDR1 SGHNT, CDR2 YYREEE (reference sequence). CDR3 length: 15 amino acids. Trimming removed 3 bases at V and 6 bases at J, with 16 bases between. The CDR3 loop reads CASSSHPDRLNEQFF. The DNA of the CDR3 is TGTGCCAGCAGCTCCCACCCTGACAGACTCAATGAGCAGTTCTTC.

This clone has a count of ten or more. Additional DNA sequences in this sample encode the identical CDR3. The rearrangement links TRBV30 to TRBJ2-1; 7 nucleotides align to TRBD2. CDR1 and CDR2 (germline): GTSNPN, SVGIG (reference sequence). With V trimmed by 0 bases and J by 4 bases, 3 bases remained unmatched. The CDR3 is 14 amino acids. The CDR3 protein is CAWSVGGLYNEQFF. The CDR3 DNA follows: TGTGCCTGGAGTGTGGGAGGGCTTTACAATGAGCAGTTCTTC.

The J gene is TRBJ1-1, the V gene TRBV2; D is perhaps TRBD1 (6 bases). The V and J ends lost 6 bases and 1 base respectively, with 15 bases between them. Per germline, CDR1 SNHLY and CDR2 FYNNEI. This CDR3 comprises 15 residues. As DNA, the CDR3 is TGTGCCAGCAGGGAGGGGGTGCAGGGGAACACTGAAGCTTTCTTT. Encoded protein: CASREGVQGNTEAFF.

The V and J genes are TRBV30 and TRBJ2-1; D possibly corresponds to TRBD1 (5 bases). The CDR3 is 12 amino acids. Germline values: CDR1 GTSNPN, CDR2 SVGIG (reference sequence). V was shortened by 4 bases and J by 4 bases, with 8 bases between the two germline ends. The CDR3 sequence: CAWTGLYNEQFF. CDR3 coding DNA: TGTGCCTGGACAGGGCTTTACAATGAGCAGTTCTTC.

The chain joins TRBV30 to TRBJ1-1, with TRBD1 as a possible D gene (5 bases). The V gene's germline CDR1 is GTSNPN and CDR2 SVGIG (reference sequence). The V end lost 4 bases, the J end lost 10 bases, and 16 bases lay between the germline ends. There are 12 residues in the CDR3. The CDR3 loop reads CAWKGRGAGAFF. The CDR3 DNA is TGTGCCTGGAAGGGGAGGGGCGCAGGAGCTTTCTTT.

This chain links TRBV6-6 with TRBJ2-7; D unclear. V was shortened by 0 bases and J by 0 bases, with 6 bases between the two germline ends. There are 14 residues in the CDR3. Germline V gives CDR1 MNHNY, CDR2 SVGAGI (reference sequence). Here the CDR3 reads CASSYSRVSYEQYF. CDR3 DNA: TGTGCCAGCAGTTACTCCCGGGTCTCCTACGAGCAGTACTTC.

A word on this clone: The junction and the germline gene differ at one end; a read error may be behind it. The V gene is TRBV29-1, the J gene TRBJ2-3; 7 bases map to TRBD1. CDR1 is SQVTM and CDR2 is ANQGSEA in the germline V gene. This CDR3 is built from 17 residues. This CDR3 is CSVEGGAGKGSTDTQYF. CDR3 bases: TGCAGCGTGGAAGGGGGCGCGGGTAAAGGGAGCACAGATACGCAGTATTTT.

The chain recombines TRBV5-4 with TRBJ1-1; D remains unclear. Trimming took off 4 bases at V and 1 base at J, with 14 bases between the two ends. Germline loops: CDR1 SGHNT, CDR2 YYREEE (reference sequence). The CDR3 has 15 residues. This chain's CDR3 is CASSQARDRNTEAFF. The CDR3 DNA reads as TGTGCCAGCAGCCAAGCGAGGGATAGGAACACTGAAGCTTTCTTT.